This TCR beta chain was sequenced in a study of cytomegalovirus exposure and HLA in healthy donors. Study overall: Findings of an earlier analysis included 90 million to 120 million unique TCR beta sequences from about 180 million T cells.

This cohort consisted of healthy bone marrow donors. Findings of the study overall: By HLA locus, TCR association rates varied in a later analysis, with DRB1 showing the most and HLA-C the fewest. Earlier findings revealed that most TCR beta V segments proved productive either about 87% or about 30% of the time.

Notes on this clone: Its antigen is unidentified.

The PCR employed 60 Vbeta primers together with 13 Jbeta primers. The repertoire was sequenced with immunoSEQ multiplex PCR; TCRdb's copy has only in-frame clones and lacks some. Among over 150,000 clones listed, roughly 80% were seen once. The CDR3 is 12 amino acids. The V end lost 2 bases, the J end lost 7 bases, and 9 bases lay between the germline ends. Germline V gene data show CDR1 as MGHRA and CDR2 as YSYEKL. This chain links TRBV4-1 with TRBJ2-7, with D hard to call. Sequences were obtained from PBMCs. The TCR was taken from a man aged 30-40 years in good health and CMV-seropositive. CDR3 sequence (DNA): TGCGCCAGCAGCCAACCTATGAGGGAGCAGTACTTC. Its translation: CASSQPMREQYF.